Listed below are T cell receptor beta chains from one sample, sequenced in a study of blood T cell repertoires in COVID-19. This table comes from immunoSEQ multiplex PCR, and its TCRdb copy is limited to in-frame clones, with some not included. The repertoire holds approximately 100,000 clones, roughly 90% seen once, with around 4% in the top ten. Sequenced input: peripheral blood. The receptor set was obtained from a human donor with COVID-19, enrolled during active disease. The donor label of this sample is uncertain. CDR3s include the opening cysteine and the closing phenylalanine or tryptophan. The D gene is left open where the match is weak. The size of a clone is reported for some rows only, either as once, few or many, or as a class for expanded clones.

d_gene	v_gene	abundance	j_gene	CDR3aa	CDR3nt
.	TRBV19	few	TRBJ1-6	CASSIQPGSPLHF	TGTGCCAGTAGTATACAGCCGGGTTCACCCCTCCACTTT
.	TRBV2	once	TRBJ1-5	CASSKTWGGNQPQHF	TGTGCCAGCAGTAAAACTTGGGGAGGCAATCAGCCCCAGCATTTT
.	TRBV29-1	.	TRBJ1-1	CSVDLTGWNTEAFF	TGCAGCGTTGACCTAACAGGGTGGAACACTGAAGCTTTCTTT
.	TRBV28	.	TRBJ1-6	CASSFTGAAYNSPLHF	TGTGCCAGCAGTTTCACCGGAGCGGCGTATAATTCACCCCTCCACTTT
.	TRBV27	.	TRBJ1-5	CASRPMGSTVRGQPQHF	TGTGCCAGCAGACCCATGGGTTCGACAGTGCGGGGACAGCCCCAGCATTTT
TRBD1	TRBV5-1	.	TRBJ1-1	CASSFGGQQGAVTEAFF	TGCGCCAGCAGCTTTGGGGGACAACAGGGGGCGGTCACTGAAGCTTTCTTT
.	TRBV19	.	TRBJ1-1	CASAEQGGVTEAFF	TGTGCCAGCGCTGAACAGGGAGGGGTGACTGAAGCTTTCTTT
TRBD1	TRBV11-2	.	TRBJ2-4	CASLRRGQVAKNIQYF	TGTGCCAGCCTTCGCCGGGGACAGGTAGCCAAAAACATTCAGTACTTC
TRBD1	TRBV7-7	few	TRBJ2-1	CASSRDRNNNEQFF	TGTGCCAGCAGCCGGGACAGGAATAACAATGAGCAGTTCTTC
.	TRBV9	.	TRBJ1-6	CASSGDRSLSPLHF	TGTGCCAGCAGCGGCGACAGGAGCCTTTCACCCCTCCACTTT
.	TRBV19	.	TRBJ1-6	CASSISGLRSSPLHF	TGTGCCAGTAGTATTTCCGGCCTTCGGAGTTCACCCCTCCACTTT
TRBD1	TRBV24-1	.	TRBJ2-1	CATSDPPGQGRGNEQFF	TGTGCCACCAGTGACCCCCCGGGACAGGGACGGGGGAATGAGCAGTTCTTC
TRBD1	TRBV12-5	.	TRBJ1-2	CASCTGTGFSEGYGYTF	TGTGCTAGTTGTACCGGGACAGGCTTTTCTGAGGGCTATGGCTACACCTTC
.	TRBV7-8	.	TRBJ1-5	CASSFVENQPQHF	TGTGCCAGCAGCTTTGTAGAAAATCAGCCCCAGCATTTT
.	TRBV10-3	.	TRBJ1-2	CAITQVGRGYTF	TGTGCCATCACCCAAGTCGGTCGGGGCTACACCTTC
.	TRBV5-6	.	TRBJ1-2	CASSFYGSGYTF	TGTGCCAGCAGCTTCTATGGGAGTGGCTACACCTTC
TRBD1	TRBV6-5	.	TRBJ1-1	CASSLQGVTEAFF	TGTGCCAGCAGCCTACAGGGGGTCACTGAAGCTTTCTTT
.	TRBV5-6	.	TRBJ2-7	CASSHRYEQYF	TGTGCCAGCAGCCACAGATACGAGCAGTACTTC
.	TRBV3-1/TRBV3-2	.	TRBJ1-4	CASSFGETEKLFF	TGTGCCAGCAGCTTCGGGGAGACGGAAAAACTGTTTTTT
TRBD1	TRBV5-1	.	TRBJ1-6	CASSPGQPNSPLHF	TGCGCCAGCAGCCCGGGACAGCCAAATTCACCCCTCCACTTT
.	TRBV2	.	TRBJ2-7	CASSAGDSYEQYF	TGTGCCAGCAGTGCAGGGGACTCCTACGAGCAGTACTTC
TRBD2	TRBV25-1	once	TRBJ2-1	CASRGLAGRYNEQFF	TGTGCCAGCAGGGGACTAGCGGGACGCTACAATGAGCAGTTCTTC
TRBD2	TRBV7-2	.	TRBJ2-1	CASSLVAGVYNEQFF	TGTGCCAGCAGCTTAGTAGCGGGGGTCTACAATGAGCAGTTCTTC
TRBD2	TRBV11-2	.	TRBJ2-5	CASSLGAGGYQETQYF	TGTGCCAGCAGCTTGGGTGCGGGGGGGTACCAAGAGACCCAGTACTTC
TRBD1	TRBV6-5	.	TRBJ1-2	CASSSGQGDYGYTF	TGTGCCAGCAGTAGTGGACAGGGGGACTATGGCTACACCTTC
.	TRBV28	.	TRBJ2-7	CASSLNRATNKYF	TGTGCCAGCAGTTTAAACAGGGCGACTAACAAGTACTTC
TRBD1	TRBV7-9	.	TRBJ1-2	CASSSKPFITTGGGYGYTF	TGTGCCAGCAGCTCTAAGCCTTTCATAACGACAGGGGGCGGCTATGGCTACACCTTC
.	TRBV11-3	.	TRBJ1-1	CASSFGRNTEAFF	TGTGCCAGCAGCTTTGGGAGGAACACTGAAGCTTTCTTT
TRBD1	TRBV9	.	TRBJ1-2	CASSARSGQDYGYTF	TGTGCCAGCAGCGCCCGTAGCGGACAGGACTATGGCTACACCTTC
.	TRBV24-1	.	TRBJ2-1	CATRGRGVYNEQFF	TGTGCCACCAGGGGTCGGGGTGTGTACAATGAGCAGTTCTTC
TRBD2	TRBV24-1	.	TRBJ2-1	CATSDSTSGLYYNEQFF	TGTGCCACCAGTGATTCGACTAGCGGACTATACTACAATGAGCAGTTCTTC
TRBD1	TRBV6-6	once	TRBJ1-2	CATSSSGTASYGYTF	TGTGCCACCTCCTCCTCCGGGACAGCTTCCTATGGCTACACCTTC
TRBD1	TRBV9	.	TRBJ1-1	CASSVSGGTEAFF	TGTGCCAGCAGCGTCTCAGGGGGCACTGAAGCTTTCTTT
TRBD2	TRBV2	.	TRBJ2-3	CASSNSGGTADTQYF	TGTGCCAGCAGTAATAGCGGGGGAACAGCAGATACGCAGTATTTT
TRBD1	TRBV5-1	.	TRBJ1-5	CASSLTGGNQPQHF	TGCGCCAGCAGCCTGACAGGGGGCAATCAGCCCCAGCATTTT
.	TRBV5-1	.	TRBJ1-6	CASSKNTQSNSPLHF	TGCGCCAGCAGCAAGAATACCCAGTCTAATTCACCCCTCCACTTT
.	TRBV10-2	.	TRBJ1-5	CASSEGADSNQPQHF	TGCGCCAGCAGTGAGGGGGCAGATAGCAATCAGCCCCAGCATTTT
.	TRBV12-2	.	TRBJ1-4	CASRLRFGVWGKLFF	TGTGCAAGTCGCTTGAGGTTCGGGGTCTGGGGAAAACTGTTTTTT
TRBD1	TRBV7-3	.	TRBJ2-7	CASSKTTGGEGEQYF	TGTGCCAGCAGCAAAACGACAGGGGGCGAGGGCGAGCAGTACTTC
.	TRBV6-5	once	TRBJ1-1	CASSSGLPSRAFF	TGTGCCAGCAGTTCGGGACTACCGTCAAGAGCTTTCTTT
TRBD2	TRBV6-2/TRBV6-3	.	TRBJ2-1	CASGLLAGGPHEQFF	TGTGCCAGCGGCCTTTTAGCGGGGGGGCCCCATGAGCAGTTCTTC
.	TRBV3-1/TRBV3-2	once	TRBJ1-2	CASSQGEQVYGYTF	TGTGCCAGCAGCCAAGGAGAACAGGTCTATGGCTACACCTTC
TRBD1	TRBV13	.	TRBJ2-7	CASSSPGQQGYEQYF	TGTGCCAGCAGCTCCCCGGGACAGCAAGGTTACGAGCAGTACTTC
.	TRBV9	.	TRBJ1-2	CASSPFNYGYTF	TGTGCCAGCAGCCCTTTTAACTATGGCTACACCTTC
TRBD2	TRBV11-3	few	TRBJ2-7	CASSPGLAGGHEQYF	TGTGCCAGCAGCCCGGGACTAGCGGGAGGGCACGAGCAGTACTTC
TRBD1	TRBV19	.	TRBJ1-1	CASNPQGMNTEAFF	TGTGCCAGTAACCCACAGGGGATGAACACTGAAGCTTTCTTT
TRBD1	TRBV18	.	TRBJ2-2	CASSPLWGQGTTGELFF	TGTGCCAGCTCACCACTATGGGGACAGGGAACCACCGGGGAGCTGTTTTTT
.	TRBV9	.	TRBJ1-6	CASSAQGIESPLHF	TGTGCCAGCAGCGCACAGGGTATTGAATCACCCCTCCACTTT
TRBD1	TRBV19	.	TRBJ2-7	CASSMGQGIDEQYF	TGTGCCAGTAGTATGGGACAGGGTATCGACGAGCAGTACTTC
TRBD1	TRBV19	.	TRBJ1-5	CASSHLDRGRGNQPQHF	TGTGCCAGTAGTCACCTCGACAGGGGGCGCGGCAATCAGCCCCAGCATTTT
.	TRBV19	.	TRBJ1-5	CASSTTGGNQPQHF	TGTGCCAGTAGTACTACCGGGGGGAATCAGCCCCAGCATTTT
TRBD1	TRBV27	.	TRBJ2-1	CASSLDRTGGREQFF	TGTGCCAGCAGTTTAGACAGGACAGGGGGTCGTGAGCAGTTCTTC
TRBD1	TRBV7-9	.	TRBJ1-1	CASSPTGGMNTEAFF	TGTGCCAGCAGCCCAACAGGGGGAATGAACACTGAAGCTTTCTTT
TRBD1	TRBV5-1	.	TRBJ1-1	CASGTGGTEAFF	TGCGCCAGCGGTACAGGGGGTACTGAAGCTTTCTTT
.	TRBV5-5	.	TRBJ1-2	CASSVYREVNYGYTF	TGTGCCAGCAGCGTCTACAGGGAAGTAAACTATGGCTACACCTTC